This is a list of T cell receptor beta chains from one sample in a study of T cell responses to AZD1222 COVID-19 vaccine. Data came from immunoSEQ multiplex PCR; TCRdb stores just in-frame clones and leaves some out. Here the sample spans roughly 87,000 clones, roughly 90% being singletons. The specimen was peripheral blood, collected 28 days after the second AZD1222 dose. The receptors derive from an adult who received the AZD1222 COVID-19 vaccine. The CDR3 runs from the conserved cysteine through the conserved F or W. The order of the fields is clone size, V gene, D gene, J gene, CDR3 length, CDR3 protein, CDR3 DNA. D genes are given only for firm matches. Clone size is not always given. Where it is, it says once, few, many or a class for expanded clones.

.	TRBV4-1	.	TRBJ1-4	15	CASSQVQVANEKLFF	TGCGCCAGCAGCCAAGTACAGGTCGCTAATGAAAAACTGTTTTTT
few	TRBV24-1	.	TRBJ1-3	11	CATEYGNTIYF	TGTGCCACCGAATACGGAAACACCATATATTTT
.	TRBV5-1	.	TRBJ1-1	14	CASSFSQANTEAFF	TGCGCCAGCAGCTTCAGCCAGGCGAACACTGAAGCTTTCTTT
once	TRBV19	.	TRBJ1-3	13	CASSPFSGNTIYF	TGTGCCAGTAGCCCGTTCTCTGGAAACACCATATATTTT
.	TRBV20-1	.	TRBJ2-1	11	CSASSYNEQFF	TGCAGTGCTAGCTCCTACAATGAGCAGTTCTTC
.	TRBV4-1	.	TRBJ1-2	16	CASSPDRALSGYGYTF	TGCGCCAGCAGCCCCGACCGGGCCCTATCGGGCTATGGCTACACCTTC
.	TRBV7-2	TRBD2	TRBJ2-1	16	CASTLSVAGASNEQFF	TGTGCCAGCACCCTTAGCGTAGCGGGGGCATCAAATGAGCAGTTCTTC
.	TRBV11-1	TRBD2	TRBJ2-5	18	CASSLAQGLAGLQETQYF	TGTGCCAGCAGCTTAGCGCAGGGACTAGCGGGATTACAAGAGACCCAGTACTTC
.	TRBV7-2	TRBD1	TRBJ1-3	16	CASSLYTGGYGNTIYF	TGTGCCAGCAGCTTATACACAGGGGGTTACGGAAACACCATATATTTT
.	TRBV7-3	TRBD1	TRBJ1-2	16	CASSPQGQGLAYGYTF	TGTGCCAGCAGCCCCCAAGGACAGGGGTTGGCCTATGGCTACACCTTC
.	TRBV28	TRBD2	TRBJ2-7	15	CASSLFASGRYEQYF	TGTGCCAGCAGTTTATTCGCTAGCGGGAGGTACGAGCAGTACTTC
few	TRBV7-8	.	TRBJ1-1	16	CASRSTAGGMNTEAFF	TGTGCCAGCAGATCAACCGCGGGGGGGATGAACACTGAAGCTTTCTTT
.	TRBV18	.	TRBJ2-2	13	CASTFRDTGELFF	TGTGCCAGTACTTTCCGGGACACCGGGGAGCTGTTTTTT
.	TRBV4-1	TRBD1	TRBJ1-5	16	CASSQYRDRGHQPQHF	TGCGCCAGCAGCCAATACCGGGACAGGGGGCATCAGCCCCAGCATTTT
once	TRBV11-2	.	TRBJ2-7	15	CASSLVPGVLHEQYF	TGTGCCAGCAGCTTAGTTCCGGGGGTTCTCCACGAGCAGTACTTC
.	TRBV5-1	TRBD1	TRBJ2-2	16	CASSAVQGPNTGELFF	TGCGCCAGCAGCGCGGTACAGGGGCCAAACACCGGGGAGCTGTTTTTT
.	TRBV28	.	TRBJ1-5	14	CASSLIIANQPQHF	TGTGCCAGCAGTTTAATCATCGCCAATCAGCCCCAGCATTTT
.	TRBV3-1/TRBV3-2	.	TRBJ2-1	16	CASSQGPPPLYNEQFF	TGTGCCAGCAGCCAAGGACCCCCTCCGCTATACAATGAGCAGTTCTTC
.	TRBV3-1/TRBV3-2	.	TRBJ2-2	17	CASSRPVGRGSTGELFF	TGTGCCAGCAGCCGACCAGTTGGGAGGGGGTCCACCGGGGAGCTGTTTTTT
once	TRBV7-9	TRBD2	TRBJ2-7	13	CASTVAGVGEQYF	TGTGCCAGCACCGTAGCGGGAGTTGGCGAGCAGTACTTC
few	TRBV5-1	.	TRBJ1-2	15	CASSPQMTYNYGYTF	TGCGCCAGCAGCCCCCAAATGACTTACAACTATGGCTACACCTTC
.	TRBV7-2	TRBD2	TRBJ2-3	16	CASSQTSGFSTDTQYF	TGTGCCAGCAGCCAAACTAGCGGGTTTAGCACAGATACGCAGTATTTT
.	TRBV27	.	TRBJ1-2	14	CASSLSPGRSGYTF	TGTGCCAGCAGTTTATCGCCGGGGCGCAGTGGCTACACCTTC
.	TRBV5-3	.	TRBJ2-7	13	CARSLANPYEQYF	TGTGCCAGAAGCTTGGCTAACCCCTACGAGCAGTACTTC
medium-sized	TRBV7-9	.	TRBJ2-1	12	CASSLGFDEQFF	TGTGCCAGCAGCTTAGGATTCGATGAGCAGTTCTTC
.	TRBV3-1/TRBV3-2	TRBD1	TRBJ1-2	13	CASSSGQVGGYTF	TGTGCCAGCAGCTCCGGACAGGTTGGCGGCTACACCTTC
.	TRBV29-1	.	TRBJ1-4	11	CSVRANEKLFF	TGCAGCGTTCGGGCTAATGAAAAACTGTTTTTT
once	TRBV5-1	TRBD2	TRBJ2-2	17	CASSLEDSGRYTGELFF	TGCGCCAGCAGCTTGGAGGATAGCGGGAGGTACACCGGGGAGCTGTTTTTT
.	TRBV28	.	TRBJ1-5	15	CASRFPGISNQPQHF	TGTGCCAGCAGATTCCCAGGAATTAGCAATCAGCCCCAGCATTTT
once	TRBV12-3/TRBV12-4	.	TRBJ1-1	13	CASSLGQAERAFF	TGTGCCAGCAGTTTGGGGCAGGCAGAGAGAGCTTTCTTT
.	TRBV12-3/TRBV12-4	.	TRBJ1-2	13	CASSYGENYGYTF	TGTGCCAGCAGTTACGGAGAGAACTATGGCTACACCTTC
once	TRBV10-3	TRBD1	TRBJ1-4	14	CAIGTGGLNEKLFF	TGTGCCATCGGGACAGGGGGTCTCAATGAAAAACTGTTTTTT
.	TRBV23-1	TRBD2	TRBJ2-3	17	CASSGPGLAGIADTQYF	TGCGCCAGCAGTGGACCCGGACTAGCGGGGATCGCAGATACGCAGTATTTT
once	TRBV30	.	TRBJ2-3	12	CAWSFSTDTQYF	TGTGCCTGGAGTTTTAGCACAGATACGCAGTATTTT
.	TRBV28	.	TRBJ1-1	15	CASSLLKSGSTEAFF	TGTGCCAGCAGTTTACTGAAATCAGGGAGCACTGAAGCTTTCTTT
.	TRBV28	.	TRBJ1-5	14	CASKGGNSNQPQHF	TGTGCCAGCAAGGGGGGAAACAGTAATCAGCCCCAGCATTTT
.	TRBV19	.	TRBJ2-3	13	CASSILFTDTQYF	TGTGCCAGTAGTATTCTATTCACAGATACGCAGTATTTT
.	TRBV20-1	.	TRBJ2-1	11	CSARGYRGQFF	TGCAGTGCTAGAGGTTATCGCGGGCAGTTCTTC
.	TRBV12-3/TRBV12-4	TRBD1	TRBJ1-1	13	CASSQTGGTEAFF	TGTGCCAGCAGTCAAACAGGGGGCACTGAAGCTTTCTTT
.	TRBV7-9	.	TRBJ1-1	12	CASSLSVTEAFF	TGTGCCAGCAGCTTATCCGTTACTGAAGCTTTCTTT
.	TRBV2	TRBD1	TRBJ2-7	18	CASRPIMGGQGFSYEQYF	TGTGCCAGCAGACCAATAATGGGCGGACAGGGATTTTCCTACGAGCAGTACTTC
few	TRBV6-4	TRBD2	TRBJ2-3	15	CASSDSRESSDTQYF	TGTGCCAGCAGTGATTCGCGGGAGAGCTCAGATACGCAGTATTTT
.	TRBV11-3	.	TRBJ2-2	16	CASSFGTPLDTGELFF	TGTGCCAGCAGCTTCGGGACTCCTTTGGACACCGGGGAGCTGTTTTTT
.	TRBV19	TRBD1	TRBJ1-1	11	CASGTGAEAFF	TGTGCCAGTGGGACAGGGGCCGAAGCTTTCTTT
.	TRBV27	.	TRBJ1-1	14	CASSLAGLGTEAFF	TGTGCCAGCAGTTTAGCGGGGTTGGGCACTGAAGCTTTCTTT
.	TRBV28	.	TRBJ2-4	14	CASSLLSTKNIQYF	TGTGCCAGCAGCCTCCTCTCGACCAAAAACATTCAGTACTTC
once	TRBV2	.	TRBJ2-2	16	CASSVEGMVNTGELFF	TGTGCCAGCAGTGTGGAGGGTATGGTTAACACCGGGGAGCTGTTTTTT
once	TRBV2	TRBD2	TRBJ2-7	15	CASSDPRESGYEQYF	TGTGCCAGCAGTGACCCGCGGGAGAGTGGCTACGAGCAGTACTTC
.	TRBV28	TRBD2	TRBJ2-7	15	CASTQMAGGTYEQYF	TGTGCCAGCACCCAGATGGCGGGAGGCACCTACGAGCAGTACTTC
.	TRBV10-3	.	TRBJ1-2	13	CATAQQDYYGYTF	TGTGCCACAGCCCAACAGGATTACTATGGCTACACCTTC
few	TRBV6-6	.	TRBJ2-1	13	CASSGDDYNEQFF	TGTGCCAGCAGTGGGGACGACTACAATGAGCAGTTCTTC
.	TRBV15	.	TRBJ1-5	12	CATSRVNQPQHF	TGTGCCACCAGCAGAGTTAATCAGCCCCAGCATTTT